This TCR beta chain was captured by sequencing in a study of early T cells in non-severe SARS-CoV-2 infection. On the study more broadly: Unsorted whole-blood RNA was sequenced in bulk, leaving chains unpaired.

By share, this clonotype ranks as medium-sized (0.01 to 0.1%). What it binds is unknown. Trimming removed 1 base from V and 0 bases from J; junction bases left unmatched: 3. Germline values: CDR1 MNHNS, CDR2 SASEGT. There are 16 residues in the CDR3. The TCR library protocol was used to attach unique molecular identifiers. These identifiers were attached to individual cDNA molecules. TCRdb used MiXCR to reprocess the 5' RACE reads, holding one entry per CDR3 protein. The sample lists about 39,000 distinct CDR3 sequences, 7% to 7.5% occurring once. Overall study results and limits: Lookups in VDJdb leaned toward anti-spike CD8 responses and missed private and CD4 specificities.

The sequence came from an adult who was a healthcare worker with PCR-confirmed SARS-CoV-2 infection or an uninfected control (not recorded which). This chain joins TRBV6-1 and TRBJ2-1; 7 bases fit TRBD2. The sequencing input was whole blood. CDR3 amino acids: CASSEGGLDSYNEQFF. The CDR3 bases are TGTGCCAGCAGTGAAGGCGGACTAGACTCCTACAATGAGCAGTTCTTC.